The 5 T cell receptor beta chains in this list originate from one sample, sequenced in a study of cytomegalovirus exposure and HLA in healthy donors. The protocol was immunoSEQ multiplex PCR, while the TCRdb copy is restricted to in-frame clones and leaves out a portion. The sample lists 250,000 to 300,000 clones, around 90% seen once, with more than 0.35% in the top ten. The sample taken for sequencing was PBMCs. These receptors were collected from a woman aged 18-29 years in good health and CMV-seronegative.

The chain has TRBV2 and TRBJ1-5, with 7 bases lining up with TRBD1. V lost 8 bases and J lost 6; bases outside the gene matches: 10. Germline loops: CDR1 SNHLY, CDR2 FYNNEI. This CDR3 region has 14 residues. DNA of the CDR3: TGTGCCAGCGGTGGCCGGGACAGCTCTCAGCCCCAGCATTTT. This gives the protein CASGGRDSSQPQHF. The complete variable domain, with remaining parts taken from reference TRBV2 and TRBJ1-5, reads EPEVTQTPSHQVTQMGQEVILRCVPISNHLYFYWYRQILGQKVEFLVSFYNNEISEKSEIFDDQFSVERPDGSNFTLKIRSTKLEDSAMYFCASGGRDSSQPQHFGDGTRLSIL.

This clone showed up just a few times. The chain recombines TRBV7-9 with TRBJ1-2, with 8 bases aligning to TRBD1. The CDR3 has 15 amino acids. In germline, CDR1 is SEHNR, CDR2 FQNEAQ (reference sequence). J was trimmed by 2 bases and V by 2 bases; bases with no gene match: 4. The CDR3 DNA sequence: TGTGCCAGCAGCTTAAGGACAGGGCCCAACTATGGCTACACCTTC. It yields the protein CASSLRTGPNYGYTF.

The rearrangement uses TRBV28 and TRBJ2-1, with 14 bases matching TRBD2. Germline V gene sequence: CDR1 MDHEN, CDR2 SYDVKM. The CDR3 loop spans 16 amino acids. Trimming at V came to 7 bases and at J to 11 bases, leaving 13 bases not matched to a gene. In DNA form, the CDR3 reads TGTGCCAGCAATTCCCAGGGACTAGCGGGGGCTTTCAAGCAGTTCTTC. It codes for CASNSQGLAGAFKQFF.

The chain carries TRBV27 and TRBJ1-2; 9 bases are a match to TRBD1. Germline lookup yields CDR1 MNHEY and CDR2 SMNVEV (reference sequence). The CDR3 is made up of 15 amino acids. V dropped 3 bases and J dropped 8; count of bases not matched to a gene: 10. This chain's CDR3 is CASSLGLGQGDGYTF. The CDR3 region has the DNA TGTGCCAGCAGTTTGGGATTGGGACAGGGCGACGGCTACACCTTC.

The gene calls are TRBV7-2 and TRBJ2-1; possibly TRBD1 for D (8 bases). The germline V gene encodes CDR1 SGHTA and CDR2 FQGNSA. This CDR3 spans 17 amino acids. Trimming left V 5 bases short and J 6 bases short, with 23 bases between. This CDR3 reads CASSNPGQARGANEQFF. DNA for the CDR3: TGTGCCAGCAGCAACCCGGGACAGGCCCGGGGGGCCAATGAGCAGTTCTTC.